This T cell receptor beta chain was identified in a study of shared clonotypes between healthy human individuals. CDR1 is MNHEY, CDR2 SVGAGI, per germline. V was pared by 2 bases and J by 0 bases, with 11 bases between. The CDR3 has 15 amino acids. Every contributor of samples was a Caucasian grown-up residing in Nashville, Tennessee. Every subset had its genomic DNA shared out evenly among several immunoSEQ plates. Sequencing used immunoSEQ multiplex PCR; TCRdb keeps in-frame clones, though not all of them. The repertoire has some 2,000,000 clones, approximately 94% of them found once; the top ten carry roughly 0.13%.

J is TRBJ2-7 and V is TRBV6-5; D is perhaps TRBD2 (6 bases). This receptor was obtained from a man in his late teens or twenties in good health. The sample comprised naive CD4+ T cells sorted from blood. The subset here: CD45RA+ positively selected. The CDR3 DNA is TGTGCCAGCAGTTACGGGTCGACTAGCTCCTACGAGCAGTACTTC. Its translation: CASSYGSTSSYEQYF.